This T cell receptor (beta chain) was documented in a study of T cell responses to AZD1222 COVID-19 vaccine. Doses given second, at about 4 or about 12 weeks, were pooled. Study-wide findings and caveats: The donors showed a predominance of white British ancestry and of females, with possible underestimation of clonal diversity. Among AZD1222 vaccinees, only 5 to 7 were seropositive at baseline. In all cases, repertoires were sampled only after the peak T cell response.

CDR1 and CDR2 (germline): SGHVS, FNYEAQ. The CDR3 spans 13 residues. Trimming left V 8 bases short and J 0 bases short, with 10 bases between. This clone was observed once. The target antigen is unknown. Sequencing was performed with immunoSEQ multiplex PCR; in TCRdb, only in-frame clones are kept and a portion is missing. The sample lists about 100,000 clones, approximately 90% occurring once. Sequenced here: peripheral blood, sampled 28 days after the second AZD1222 dose. The TCR was taken from an adult who received the AZD1222 COVID-19 vaccine. V gene TRBV7-6 combines with J gene TRBJ1-1, with D uncertain. CDR3 residues: CASSRTVNTEAFF. In nucleotides, the CDR3 is TGTGCCAGCTCGAGGACGGTGAACACTGAAGCTTTCTTT.